The 13 T cell receptor beta chains presented below share a single source sample, sequenced in a study of human T cells and chemical hapten exposure. As to time point: patch test 1, 2 weeks after DPC sensitization. Treatment noted: therapeutic diphenylcyclopropenone sensitization with weekly scalp DPC. TCRdb processed the RACE reads anew with MiXCR; each CDR3 protein has one entry. The table includes fewer than 500,000 distinct CDR3 sequences, around 4.8% detected once. The sample here was whole blood, taken in connection with sensitization to the hapten diphenylcyclopropenone (DPC). The receptor source for this set is a woman between 50 and 59 years old with alopecia areata. Some clones in this sample may be carry-over from other donors' samples.

This clonotype was recorded many times. The gene calls are TRBV15 and TRBJ2-7; D perhaps matches TRBD1 (6 bases). Germline CDR1 is LNHNV and CDR2 is YYDKDF (reference sequence). V lost 1 base, J lost 4 bases, and 8 bases lay in between. CDR3 length equals 13 residues. The CDR3 bases are TGTGCCACCAGCAGAGTAACAGGGTACGAGCAGTACTTC. The encoded protein is CATSRVTGYEQYF.

This clonotype was counted between two and nine times. The chain employs TRBV7-2 and TRBJ2-4; a possible D gene is TRBD2 (6 bases). The CDR3 has 13 amino acids. V was clipped by 5 bases and J by 5 bases, with 10 bases between them. Germline loops: CDR1 SGHTA, CDR2 FQGNSA. CDR3: CASSSGSENIQYF. The CDR3 DNA follows: TGTGCCAGCAGCAGCGGGTCTGAAAACATTCAGTACTTC.

This clonotype was detected ten times or more. The chain couples TRBV20-1 to TRBJ2-7, with TRBD2 matching over 11 bases. Germline V gene sequence: CDR1 DFQATT, CDR2 SNEGSKA (reference sequence). This CDR3 has 14 residues. Unmatched junction bases numbered 6, after V lost 3 bases and J lost 5 bases. Here the CDR3 DNA reads TGCAGTGCTAGTGTAGCGGGAGGGCCCCACGAGCAGTACTTC. Its protein product is CSASVAGGPHEQYF.

This clonotype was recorded at least ten times. The genes are TRBV29-1 and TRBJ1-2, with D perhaps matching TRBD1 (6 bases). Germline assignment: CDR1 SQVTM and CDR2 ANQGSEA. V was clipped by 1 base and J by 6 bases, with 9 bases between them. The CDR3 sequence is 12 residues long. The CDR3 protein is CSVEGGANGYTF. DNA for the CDR3: TGCAGCGTTGAAGGGGGGGCGAATGGCTACACCTTC.

V usage is TRBV4-2 and J usage is TRBJ2-3, with D perhaps matching TRBD1 or TRBD2 (6 bases each). The CDR3 length is 17 residues. Germline-derived CDR1 and CDR2 are LGHNA and YNFKEQ. V lost 0 bases and J lost 5, with 18 bases in between. The CDR3 here is CASSQDRLGGSGDTQYF. Written as DNA, the CDR3 is TGTGCCAGCAGCCAAGACAGACTGGGGGGCAGTGGAGATACGCAGTATTTT.

This clonotype occurred many times. The chain has TRBV20-1 and TRBJ1-4; D ambiguous. The germline V gene has CDR1 DFQATT and CDR2 SNEGSKA (reference sequence). The V end was cut by 6 bases, the J end by 3 bases, with 20 bases between. This CDR3 comprises 16 residues. Here the CDR3 reads CSARRAGGWANEKLFF. In nucleotides, the CDR3 is TGCAGTGCCAGGAGAGCAGGAGGCTGGGCTAATGAAAAACTGTTTTTT.

This clonotype showed up many times. The chain is built from TRBV20-1 and TRBJ1-5, with 10 bases aligning to TRBD1. The junction had 5 bases not matched to a gene; V was cut back by 1 base and J by 2 bases. This CDR3 contains 16 residues. Germline V gene data show CDR1 as DFQATT and CDR2 as SNEGSKA (reference sequence). In DNA form, the CDR3 reads TGCAGTGCTAGAGGGGACAGGGGTGGACGCAATCAGCCCCAGCATTTT. This gives the protein CSARGDRGGRNQPQHF.

The chain recombines TRBV20-1 with TRBJ1-6; 8 bases are a match to TRBD1. The trim removed 6 bases at V and 8 bases at J, leaving 3 bases unmatched. The CDR3 is 12 residues long. The germline V gene encodes CDR1 DFQATT and CDR2 SNEGSKA (reference sequence). The chain's CDR3 is CSASQGDSPLHF. In DNA form, the CDR3 reads TGCAGTGCCTCACAGGGGGATTCACCCCTCCACTTT.

This clonotype showed up just a few times. The V and J genes are TRBV6-2 or TRBV6-3 and TRBJ2-7; possible D gene TRBD2, 5 bases. The CDR3 contains 15 residues. V shed 1 base and J shed 7 bases, with 17 bases lying between them. CDR1 and CDR2 (germline): MNHEY, SVGEGT. CDR3 protein: CASSYLDRHTSEQYF. DNA for the CDR3: TGTGCCAGCAGTTACTTGGACCGACATACTAGTGAGCAGTACTTC.

This clonotype was observed many times. V usage is TRBV30 and J usage is TRBJ2-4; TRBD1 might be the D (5 bases). The CDR3 contains 13 residues. Trimming removed 0 bases from V and 8 bases from J, with 11 bases in between. Germline values: CDR1 GTSNPN, CDR2 SVGIG (reference sequence). CDR3 nucleotides: TGTGCCTGGAGTGTACATGTACAGGACATTCAGTACTTC. It is translated as CAWSVHVQDIQYF.

This clonotype was picked up many times. The rearrangement links TRBV28 to TRBJ1-1; tentatively, D is TRBD1 (6 bases). V was shortened by 7 bases and J by 1 base, with 16 bases between the two germline ends. Germline CDR1 reads MDHEN; CDR2 reads SYDVKM. The CDR3 is made up of 15 amino acids. The CDR3 nucleotides read TGTGCCAGCACCCCTGCGCAGGGGTGGAACACTGAAGCTTTCTTT. Encoded protein: CASTPAQGWNTEAFF.

This clonotype was seen ten or more times. The chain links TRBV28 to TRBJ2-2; D gene ambiguous. Germline CDR1 MDHEN, CDR2 SYDVKM. This CDR3 spans 15 amino acids. V was clipped by 5 bases and J by 7 bases, with 17 bases between them. As DNA, the CDR3 is TGTGCCAGCAGTCAAATGGTCAGCTACGACGGGGAGCTGTTTTTT. Amino acids: CASSQMVSYDGELFF.

About this clonotype: A single base separates this from a much larger clone, so it may be a read error. The genes are TRBV7-3 and TRBJ1-1; D gene unclear. V was trimmed by 1 base and J by 3 bases, leaving 9 bases between them. The CDR3 extends over 14 amino acids. Germline CDR1 SGHTA, CDR2 FQGTGA. The CDR3 sequence: CASSLNGGYTEAFF. CDR3 nucleotide sequence: TGTGCCAGCAGCTTAAACGGAGGGTACACTGAAGCTTTCTTT.